The clone carrying this T cell receptor (beta chain) has more than one count but fewer than ten. The antigen remains undetermined. This sample is part of a study of T cell repertoires in cytomegalovirus infection. Study-wide background: The authors relied on CMV epitopes, both recently identified HLA-C-restricted and well-studied HLA-B-restricted. It was the public TCR beta signatures that indicated both CMV infection and matching HLA type.

Trimming took off 3 bases at V and 5 bases at J, with 8 bases between the two ends. Per germline, CDR1 MDHEN and CDR2 SYDVKM. The CDR3 runs 12 residues. One entry per CDR3 protein results from TCRdb running MiXCR on the reads. Of around 100,000 distinct CDR3 sequences in the sample, around 45% are singletons; the top ten hold approximately 69%. Study conclusions and caveats: Summed public TCR beta family frequency identified CMV carriers bearing the relevant HLA. Predominance within the ex vivo response was attributable to HLA-C-restricted CMV-specific TCR beta clonotypes.

V gene TRBV28 combines with J gene TRBJ2-7, with D uncertain. This clonotype was sampled from a human donor in good health (CMV status not recorded). Some clones in this sample may be carry-over from other donors' samples. The sequencing here drew on CD8+ T cells from cultured PBMCs, taken from culture after CMV antigen stimulation. The CDR3 DNA is TGTGCCAGCAGTTTGAGCCCAAACGAGCAGTACTTC. It translates to CASSLSPNEQYF. Based on the CDR3 plus reference TRBV28 and TRBJ2-7, the full variable domain is DVKVTQSSRYLVKRTGEKVFLECVQDMDHENMFWYRQDPGLGLRLIYFSYDVKMKEKGDIPEGYSVSREKKERFSLILESASTNQTSMYLCASSLSPNEQYFGPGTRLTVT.